The next 17 T cell receptor beta chains were all read from a single sample in a study of radiotherapy plus CTLA-4 blockade in lung cancer. Sequencing used immunoSEQ multiplex PCR; TCRdb keeps in-frame clones, though not all of them. Among 90,000 to 95,000 clones listed, 83% were seen once. The sample consisted of peripheral blood, taken from a patient treated with radiotherapy plus ipilimumab. Receptors were obtained from a human donor with non-small cell lung cancer who had stable disease on radiotherapy plus ipilimumab.

The V gene is TRBV4-1, the J gene TRBJ2-3; D unresolved. CDR3 length: 12 residues. Trimming left V 2 bases short and J 5 bases short, with 5 bases between. The germline V gene encodes CDR1 MGHRA and CDR2 YSYEKL. CDR3 region: CASSQNVDTQYF. In nucleotides, the CDR3 is TGCGCCAGCAGCCAAAACGTAGATACGCAGTATTTT.

In nucleotides, the CDR3 is TGTGCCAGTAGTATTAGAGAAGGGACGATTTCGAACTACACCTTC. Its protein is CASSIREGTISNYTF. The V gene is TRBV19, the J gene TRBJ1-2; TRBD1 is a possible D gene (5 bases). The CDR3 length is 15 residues. Germline CDR1 LNHDA, CDR2 SQIVND (reference sequence). V gave up 3 bases and J gave up 10 bases, with 21 bases separating them.

In DNA, the CDR3 is TGTGCCGGGAGACACCCCTCGGGGAAACTGTTTTTT. Protein: CAGRHPSGKLFF. The chain links TRBV7-9 to TRBJ1-4; D is undetermined. The V end was cut by 11 bases, the J end by 11 bases, with 18 bases between. The CDR3 totals 12 residues. CDR1 is SEHNR, CDR2 FQNEAQ, per germline (reference sequence).

This clone was seen only once. The V gene is TRBV6-5, the J gene TRBJ2-4; D remains unclear. The CDR3 contains 15 residues. Germline values: CDR1 MNHEY, CDR2 SVGAGI. V lost 0 bases, J lost 2 bases, and 8 bases lay in between. This chain's CDR3 is CASSYSRRTKNIQYF. DNA for the CDR3: TGTGCCAGCAGTTACTCTAGGAGAACCAAAAACATTCAGTACTTC.

The chain combines TRBV5-1 with TRBJ2-7; 8 bases align to TRBD1. Germline CDR1 reads SGHRS; CDR2 reads YFSETQ. CDR3 size: 16 residues. The J segment lost 7 bases and the V segment lost 4 bases, leaving 16 bases of the junction unmatched. CDR3: CASSRTTGGNLREQYF. CDR3 DNA: TGCGCCAGCAGCCGTACAACAGGGGGAAATCTCAGGGAGCAGTACTTC. The variable domain in full, completed from reference TRBV5-1 and TRBJ2-7, reads KAGVTQTPRYLIKTRGQQVTLSCSPISGHRSVSWYQQTPGQGLQFLFEYFSETQRNKGNFPGRFSGRQFSNSRSEMNVSTLELGDSALYLCASSRTTGGNLREQYFGPGTRLTVT.

The chain carries TRBV6-6 and TRBJ2-7, with D possibly TRBD1 on 5 matching bases. The V gene's germline CDR1 is MNHNY and CDR2 SVGAGI (reference sequence). The length of the CDR3 is 12 residues. Trimming took off 7 bases at V and 0 bases at J, with 7 bases between the two ends. This CDR3 is CASIDSSYEQYF. The CDR3 DNA follows: TGTGCCAGCATCGACAGCTCCTACGAGCAGTACTTC.

The rearrangement joins TRBV10-1 to TRBJ2-3, with 7 bases matching TRBD2. The trim removed 2 bases at V and 0 bases at J, leaving 5 bases unmatched. Germline V lookup: CDR1 WNHNN, CDR2 SYGVQD (reference sequence). CDR3 size: 16 residues. The CDR3 loop is CASSEPGLPSTDTQYF. The CDR3 DNA reads as TGCGCCAGCAGTGAGCCGGGACTACCTAGCACAGATACGCAGTATTTT.

The chain has TRBV18 and TRBJ2-5; tentatively, D is TRBD1 (5 bases). The germline V gene has CDR1 KGHSH and CDR2 LQKENI. Trimming pared 3 bases from V and 1 base from J, leaving 6 bases between. The CDR3 is 13 amino acids. The CDR3, as DNA: TGTGCCAGCTCACCTACAGGCCAAGAGACCCAGTACTTC. Translating gives CASSPTGQETQYF. Full variable domain (outside the CDR3, taken from reference TRBV18 and TRBJ2-5): NAGVMQNPRHLVRRRGQEARLRCSPMKGHSHVYWYRQLPEEGLKFMVYLQKENIIDESGMPKERFSAEFPKEGPSILRIQQVVRGDSAAYFCASSPTGQETQYFGPGTRLLVL.

The chain joins TRBV2 to TRBJ2-5; D is undetermined. CDR3 size: 11 residues. V dropped 9 bases and J dropped 8 bases, with 13 bases sitting between them. The germline V gene encodes CDR1 SNHLY and CDR2 FYNNEI. The CDR3 coding sequence is TGTGCCAGTCGTGCAGGCAACACCCAGTACTTC. This codes for CASRAGNTQYF.

The chain carries TRBV29-1 and TRBJ1-1; TRBD1 aligns across 11 bases. Trimming at V came to 1 base and at J to 2 bases, leaving 6 bases not matched to a gene. CDR3 length equals 16 residues. The germline V gene encodes CDR1 SQVTM and CDR2 ANQGSEA. CDR3 bases: TGCAGCGTTGAAGGGACAGGGGGCGTCTTCAACACTGAAGCTTTCTTT. Translating it yields CSVEGTGGVFNTEAFF. Full variable domain (remainder filled in from reference TRBV29-1 and TRBJ1-1): SAVISQKPSRDICQRGTSLTIQCQVDSQVTMMFWYRQQPGQSLTLIATANQGSEATYESGFVIDKFPISRPNLTFSTLTVSNMSPEDSSIYLCSVEGTGGVFNTEAFFGQGTRLTVV.

The chain couples TRBV5-6 to TRBJ2-7, with 7 positions matching TRBD1. Germline V CDR1 and CDR2: SGHDT, YYEEEE. CDR3 length: 14 residues. V gave up 2 bases and J gave up 1 base; unmatched junction bases: 3. CDR3 loop: CASSFRQGSYEQYF. For the CDR3, the DNA is TGTGCCAGCAGCTTCCGACAGGGATCCTACGAGCAGTACTTC.

This CDR3 is CASSPAGTGNIDTQYF. In DNA, the CDR3 is TGTGCCAGCAGCCCAGCCGGGACAGGGAATATCGATACGCAGTATTTT. The chain recombines TRBV7-3 with TRBJ2-3; 9 nucleotides align to TRBD1. This CDR3 comprises 16 residues. Germline V gene lookup returns CDR1 SGHTA and CDR2 FQGTGA. V shed 5 bases and J 6 bases; nucleotides not matched to a gene: 12.

V usage is TRBV18 and J usage is TRBJ2-7, with no clear D. The germline gives CDR1 KGHSH, CDR2 LQKENI. The CDR3 loop spans 14 amino acids. Trimming shortened V by 3 bases and J by 2 bases, and 11 bases separated the two germline ends. The CDR3: CASSPSDSPYEQYF. The DNA of the CDR3 is TGTGCCAGCTCACCCTCCGATAGTCCCTACGAGCAGTACTTC.

The chain has TRBV7-9 and TRBJ1-2, with 7 positions matching TRBD1. Per the germline V gene, CDR1 is SEHNR and CDR2 is FQNEAQ (reference sequence). J gave up 4 bases and V 6 bases, and 8 bases lay outside the gene matches. The CDR3 runs to 14 residues. The CDR3 loop is CASRPTGYGYGYTF. The CDR3 DNA sequence: TGTGCCAGCAGACCGACAGGGTACGGCTATGGCTACACCTTC.

The chain carries TRBV7-6 and TRBJ2-3; 7 bases map to TRBD1. The ends lost 4 bases at V and 5 bases at J; junction bases unmatched: 0. The germline V gene has CDR1 SGHVS and CDR2 FNYEAQ. The CDR3 spans 12 residues. In DNA, the CDR3 is TGTGCCAGCAGCTCAGGGGGAGATACGCAGTATTTT. Translation: CASSSGGDTQYF.

The rearrangement joins TRBV5-1 to TRBJ2-5, with D tentatively TRBD2 (5 bases). The CDR3 has 14 residues. The V end was cut by 2 bases, the J end by 5 bases, with 13 bases between. In germline, CDR1 is SGHRS, CDR2 YFSETQ. The CDR3 nucleotides are TGCGCCAGCAGCTTTGAGGGTCTGTTGGAGACCCAGTACTTC. Amino acid sequence: CASSFEGLLETQYF.

This clone was counted between two and nine times. The V and J genes are TRBV28 and TRBJ1-6, with D unresolved. This CDR3 comprises 12 residues. Germline V gene lookup returns CDR1 MDHEN and CDR2 SYDVKM. Trimming shortened V by 2 bases and J by 9 bases, and 5 bases separated the two germline ends. The CDR3 region is CASSLRASPLHF. CDR3 in DNA: TGTGCCAGCAGTTTACGCGCTTCACCCCTCCACTTT.